This is a list of T cell receptor beta chains from one sample in a study of shared clonotypes between healthy human individuals. Measured with immunoSEQ multiplex PCR; TCRdb has only the in-frame clones, and not every one. Of approximately 980,000 clones in the sample, around 80% are singletons; the top ten hold nearly 1.5%. The sample comprised memory CD4+ T cells sorted from blood. The receptor source for this set is a man in his late teens or twenties in good health. Each CDR3 is given with its conserved first and last residue. The order of the fields is D gene, V gene, clone size, J gene, CDR3 protein, CDR3 DNA. The D gene is left open where the match is weak. Expanded clones get a size class; other rows say once, few or many, or leave the size out.

d_call: NA; v_call: TRBV5-1; clone_size: NA; j_call: TRBJ2-2; cdr3_aa: CASSLGAEPTGELFF; cdr3_nt: TGCGCCAGCAGCTTGGGGGCAGAACCCACCGGGGAGCTGTTTTTT
d_call: TRBD2; v_call: TRBV30; clone_size: NA; j_call: TRBJ2-1; cdr3_aa: CAWENSGTRDNEQFF; cdr3_nt: TGTGCCTGGGAAAATAGCGGGACTAGAGACAATGAGCAGTTCTTC
d_call: NA; v_call: TRBV4-1; clone_size: NA; j_call: TRBJ2-3; cdr3_aa: CASSQDVAQQYF; cdr3_nt: TGCGCCAGCAGCCAAGACGTAGCACAGCAGTATTTT
d_call: NA; v_call: TRBV28; clone_size: NA; j_call: TRBJ1-2; cdr3_aa: CASSLDSNYGYTF; cdr3_nt: TGTGCCAGCAGTTTGGACAGTAACTATGGCTACACCTTC
d_call: NA; v_call: TRBV5-6; clone_size: NA; j_call: TRBJ2-7; cdr3_aa: CASSQTGRANYEQYF; cdr3_nt: TGTGCCAGCAGCCAGACCGGGCGGGCCAATTACGAGCAGTACTTC
d_call: NA; v_call: TRBV4-3; clone_size: few; j_call: TRBJ2-7; cdr3_aa: CASSQLGGATYEQYF; cdr3_nt: TGCGCCAGCAGCCAGTTGGGGGGGGCCACCTACGAGCAGTACTTC
d_call: NA; v_call: TRBV7-3; clone_size: many; j_call: TRBJ1-2; cdr3_aa: CASSHGDYGYTF; cdr3_nt: TGTGCCAGCAGCCACGGGGACTATGGCTACACCTTC
d_call: NA; v_call: TRBV4-3; clone_size: once; j_call: TRBJ1-1; cdr3_aa: CASSQEAGTRVFF; cdr3_nt: TGCGCCAGCAGCCAAGAAGCAGGGACCCGGGTTTTCTTT
d_call: NA; v_call: TRBV12-5; clone_size: NA; j_call: TRBJ1-5; cdr3_aa: CASRSSNQPQHF; cdr3_nt: TGTGCTAGTAGGAGTAGCAATCAGCCCCAGCATTTT
d_call: TRBD2; v_call: TRBV28; clone_size: NA; j_call: TRBJ2-1; cdr3_aa: CASGGGGAGDEQFF; cdr3_nt: TGTGCCAGCGGAGGCGGGGGGGCCGGGGATGAGCAGTTCTTC
d_call: TRBD2; v_call: TRBV19; clone_size: NA; j_call: TRBJ2-3; cdr3_aa: CASSTSGGSTDTQYF; cdr3_nt: TGTGCCAGTAGTACTAGCGGGGGAAGCACAGATACGCAGTATTTT
d_call: TRBD1; v_call: TRBV18; clone_size: once; j_call: TRBJ2-7; cdr3_aa: CASRDSSYEQYF; cdr3_nt: TGTGCCAGCCGGGACAGCTCCTACGAGCAGTACTTC
d_call: TRBD2; v_call: TRBV19; clone_size: NA; j_call: TRBJ2-7; cdr3_aa: CASSMSLAGTSYEQYF; cdr3_nt: TGTGCCAGTAGTATGAGTCTAGCGGGAACCTCCTACGAGCAGTACTTC
d_call: TRBD1; v_call: TRBV29-1; clone_size: NA; j_call: TRBJ2-3; cdr3_aa: CSGVRDRSTDTQYF; cdr3_nt: TGCAGCGGCGTCCGGGACAGGAGCACAGATACGCAGTATTTT
d_call: NA; v_call: TRBV18; clone_size: NA; j_call: TRBJ2-5; cdr3_aa: CASSPTTGNQETQYF; cdr3_nt: TGTGCCAGCTCACCAACGACAGGCAATCAAGAGACCCAGTACTTC
d_call: NA; v_call: TRBV5-1; clone_size: once; j_call: TRBJ1-1; cdr3_aa: CASSFATGITEAFF; cdr3_nt: TGCGCCAGCAGCTTTGCCACGGGGATCACTGAAGCTTTCTTT
d_call: TRBD1; v_call: TRBV5-8; clone_size: few; j_call: TRBJ2-5; cdr3_aa: CASSTDRAETQYF; cdr3_nt: TGTGCCAGCAGCACAGACAGGGCGGAGACCCAGTACTTC
d_call: TRBD2; v_call: TRBV10-3; clone_size: NA; j_call: TRBJ2-7; cdr3_aa: CAISGGGDEQYF; cdr3_nt: TGTGCCATCAGTGGCGGGGGGGACGAGCAGTACTTC
d_call: TRBD1; v_call: TRBV27; clone_size: NA; j_call: TRBJ1-5; cdr3_aa: CASSPGTGVNQPQHF; cdr3_nt: TGTGCCAGCAGTCCCGGGACAGGGGTCAATCAGCCCCAGCATTTT
d_call: TRBD2; v_call: TRBV5-1; clone_size: NA; j_call: TRBJ2-3; cdr3_aa: CASSLASGSALDTQYF; cdr3_nt: TGCGCCAGCAGCTTGGCTAGCGGGAGCGCGCTAGATACGCAGTATTTT
d_call: NA; v_call: TRBV5-1; clone_size: NA; j_call: TRBJ1-6; cdr3_aa: CASREGSGNNSPLHF; cdr3_nt: TGCGCCAGCAGGGAGGGATCAGGGAATAATTCACCCCTCCACTTT
d_call: TRBD1; v_call: TRBV7-3; clone_size: many; j_call: TRBJ2-1; cdr3_aa: CASSFDRASYNEQFF; cdr3_nt: TGTGCCAGCAGCTTCGACAGGGCATCATACAATGAGCAGTTCTTC
d_call: NA; v_call: TRBV19; clone_size: NA; j_call: TRBJ1-5; cdr3_aa: CASSEMRQPQHF; cdr3_nt: TGTGCCAGTAGTGAGATGAGGCAGCCCCAGCATTTT
d_call: NA; v_call: TRBV7-2; clone_size: NA; j_call: TRBJ1-2; cdr3_aa: CASSLEYRAGGYTF; cdr3_nt: TGTGCCAGCAGCTTAGAGTACAGGGCGGGTGGCTACACCTTC
d_call: NA; v_call: TRBV5-1; clone_size: NA; j_call: TRBJ2-7; cdr3_aa: CASSPQGQAYEQYF; cdr3_nt: TGCGCCAGCAGCCCGCAAGGACAAGCCTACGAGCAGTACTTC
d_call: TRBD1; v_call: TRBV5-4; clone_size: NA; j_call: TRBJ1-1; cdr3_aa: CASSFSQGVATEAFF; cdr3_nt: TGTGCCAGCAGCTTTTCGCAGGGGGTGGCCACTGAAGCTTTCTTT
d_call: NA; v_call: TRBV10-3; clone_size: NA; j_call: TRBJ1-1; cdr3_aa: CAHSDGGEAFF; cdr3_nt: TGTGCCCATTCGGACGGGGGTGAAGCTTTCTTT
d_call: NA; v_call: TRBV9; clone_size: NA; j_call: TRBJ2-7; cdr3_aa: CASSVAARNSEQYF; cdr3_nt: TGTGCCAGCAGCGTAGCGGCCAGAAACTCCGAGCAGTACTTC
d_call: NA; v_call: TRBV5-3; clone_size: NA; j_call: TRBJ1-5; cdr3_aa: CARSRDPKWKLNQPQHF; cdr3_nt: TGTGCCAGAAGCAGGGATCCCAAGTGGAAGCTTAATCAGCCCCAGCATTTT
d_call: TRBD1; v_call: TRBV5-1; clone_size: NA; j_call: TRBJ1-6; cdr3_aa: CASSWDSRNSPLHF; cdr3_nt: TGCGCCAGCAGCTGGGACAGCCGGAATTCACCCCTCCACTTT
d_call: NA; v_call: TRBV2; clone_size: NA; j_call: TRBJ1-5; cdr3_aa: CASMRSSHSNQPQHF; cdr3_nt: TGTGCCAGCATGAGGAGCAGTCATAGCAATCAGCCCCAGCATTTT
d_call: TRBD1; v_call: TRBV19; clone_size: NA; j_call: TRBJ2-2; cdr3_aa: CASSSGTGLFF; cdr3_nt: TGTGCCAGTTCGTCTGGGACAGGATTGTTTTTT
d_call: NA; v_call: TRBV5-1; clone_size: NA; j_call: TRBJ1-1; cdr3_aa: CASSSEVGASTEAFF; cdr3_nt: TGCGCCAGCAGTTCGGAGGTCGGGGCGAGCACTGAAGCTTTCTTT
d_call: TRBD2; v_call: TRBV19; clone_size: NA; j_call: TRBJ2-2; cdr3_aa: CASSESGRAGGELFF; cdr3_nt: TGTGCCAGTAGTGAGAGCGGGAGGGCCGGCGGGGAGCTGTTTTTT
d_call: NA; v_call: TRBV28; clone_size: NA; j_call: TRBJ2-7; cdr3_aa: CASSKTNSYEQYF; cdr3_nt: TGTGCCAGCAGCAAGACAAACTCCTACGAGCAGTACTTC
d_call: NA; v_call: TRBV9; clone_size: NA; j_call: TRBJ1-3; cdr3_aa: CASSFEARSSGNTIYF; cdr3_nt: TGTGCCAGCAGCTTTGAAGCCCGAAGCTCTGGAAACACCATATATTTT
d_call: NA; v_call: TRBV11-2; clone_size: once; j_call: TRBJ2-7; cdr3_aa: CASSSNTVSYEQYF; cdr3_nt: TGTGCCAGCAGCTCTAACACGGTTTCCTACGAGCAGTACTTC
d_call: NA; v_call: TRBV2; clone_size: NA; j_call: TRBJ2-2; cdr3_aa: CAGATGNTGELFF; cdr3_nt: TGTGCCGGGGCCACAGGGAACACCGGGGAGCTGTTTTTT
d_call: TRBD2; v_call: TRBV5-1; clone_size: NA; j_call: TRBJ2-5; cdr3_aa: CATTISGTNQETQYF; cdr3_nt: TGCGCCACCACCATCTCCGGGACTAACCAAGAGACCCAGTACTTC
d_call: NA; v_call: TRBV18; clone_size: NA; j_call: TRBJ2-7; cdr3_aa: CASSPRERAEQYF; cdr3_nt: TGTGCCAGCTCACCACGGGAGCGGGCCGAGCAGTACTTC
d_call: TRBD2; v_call: TRBV7-2; clone_size: NA; j_call: TRBJ2-1; cdr3_aa: CASSQAGGDYNEQFF; cdr3_nt: TGTGCCAGCAGCCAAGCGGGAGGTGACTACAATGAGCAGTTCTTC
d_call: NA; v_call: TRBV7-9; clone_size: NA; j_call: TRBJ1-6; cdr3_aa: CASTLTKQDNSPLHF; cdr3_nt: TGTGCCAGCACCTTGACAAAGCAAGATAATTCACCCCTCCACTTT
d_call: NA; v_call: TRBV25-1; clone_size: NA; j_call: TRBJ1-6; cdr3_aa: CASSEWAGDNSPLHF; cdr3_nt: TGTGCCAGCAGTGAATGGGCAGGGGATAATTCACCCCTCCACTTT
d_call: NA; v_call: TRBV6-1; clone_size: NA; j_call: TRBJ1-1; cdr3_aa: CASSRGQLNTEAFF; cdr3_nt: TGTGCCAGCAGCCGGGGACAACTTAACACTGAAGCTTTCTTT
d_call: NA; v_call: TRBV18; clone_size: NA; j_call: TRBJ2-7; cdr3_aa: CASSRLIGGGSYEQYF; cdr3_nt: TGTGCCAGCTCACGGCTAATCGGTGGCGGTTCCTACGAGCAGTACTTC
d_call: NA; v_call: TRBV10-3; clone_size: NA; j_call: TRBJ2-7; cdr3_aa: CATYSSYEQYF; cdr3_nt: TGTGCCACCTACTCCTCCTACGAGCAGTACTTC
d_call: NA; v_call: TRBV4-3; clone_size: once; j_call: TRBJ1-3; cdr3_aa: CASSQDLQSSGNTIYF; cdr3_nt: TGCGCCAGCAGCCAAGATCTACAGAGCTCTGGAAACACCATATATTTT
d_call: NA; v_call: TRBV5-1; clone_size: NA; j_call: TRBJ2-5; cdr3_aa: CASRGGRKETQYF; cdr3_nt: TGCGCCAGCAGAGGGGGACGGAAAGAGACCCAGTACTTC
d_call: NA; v_call: TRBV10-3; clone_size: NA; j_call: TRBJ2-3; cdr3_aa: CAISDGGSTDTQYF; cdr3_nt: TGTGCCATCAGTGATGGGGGTTCCACAGATACGCAGTATTTT
d_call: NA; v_call: TRBV5-1; clone_size: NA; j_call: TRBJ1-4; cdr3_aa: CASSLMGQPTNEKLFF; cdr3_nt: TGCGCCAGCAGCTTGATGGGACAACCAACTAATGAAAAACTGTTTTTT
d_call: NA; v_call: TRBV5-1; clone_size: NA; j_call: TRBJ2-5; cdr3_aa: CASSSSQETQYF; cdr3_nt: TGCGCCAGCAGCTCATCCCAAGAGACCCAGTACTTC